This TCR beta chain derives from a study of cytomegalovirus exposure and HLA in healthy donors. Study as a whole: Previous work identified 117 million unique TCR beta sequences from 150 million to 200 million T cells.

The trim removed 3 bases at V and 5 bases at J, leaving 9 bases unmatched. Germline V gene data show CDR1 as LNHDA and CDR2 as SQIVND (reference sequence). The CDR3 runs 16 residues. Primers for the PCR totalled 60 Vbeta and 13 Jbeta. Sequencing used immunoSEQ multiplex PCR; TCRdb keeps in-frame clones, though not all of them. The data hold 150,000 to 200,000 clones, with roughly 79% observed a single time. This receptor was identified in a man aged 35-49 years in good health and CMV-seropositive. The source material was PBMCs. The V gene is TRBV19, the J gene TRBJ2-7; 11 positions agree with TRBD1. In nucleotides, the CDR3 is TGTGCCAGTAGTATTTCCTCGGTGGACAGGGGGCACGAGCAGTACTTC. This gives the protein CASSISSVDRGHEQYF.